This is a list of T cell receptor beta chains from one sample in a study of immune heterogeneity within non-small cell lung tumors. One entry per CDR3 protein, called by TCRdb with MiXCR from the multiplex PCR reads. The data contain over 9,500 distinct CDR3 sequences, less than 25% of them singletons. The sample consisted of lung tumor tissue. All receptors come from a man between 60 and 70 years old with non-small cell lung cancer. Both conserved end residues are part of each CDR3. A D gene is named only where the DNA matches it firmly. Clone size is stated in some rows and not others, as once, few, many or a class when expanded.

D gene: -; V gene: TRBV11-2; J gene: TRBJ1-3; clone size: medium-sized; CDR3 DNA: TGTGCCAGCAGCTTAGATATGGGTTCTGGAAACACCATATATTTT; CDR3 protein: CASSLDMGSGNTIYF
D gene: -; V gene: TRBV5-1; J gene: TRBJ2-1; clone size: -; CDR3 DNA: TGCGCCAGCAGCTTGGGTGGAGCAGGGCTCTCCTACAATGAGCAGTTCTTC; CDR3 protein: CASSLGGAGLSYNEQFF
D gene: -; V gene: TRBV5-1; J gene: TRBJ2-5; clone size: few; CDR3 DNA: TGCGCCAGCAGCTTGAGCTTCGGTATTCAAGAGACCCAGTACTTC; CDR3 protein: CASSLSFGIQETQYF
D gene: -; V gene: TRBV11-2; J gene: TRBJ2-6; clone size: few; CDR3 DNA: TGTGCCAGCAGCTTAAGTCAGGGAGGCTCTGGGGCCAACGTCCTGACTTTC; CDR3 protein: CASSLSQGGSGANVLTF
D gene: -; V gene: TRBV6-5; J gene: TRBJ1-5; clone size: -; CDR3 DNA: TGTGCCAGCAGTTACAGGGTTCATCAGCCCCAGCATTTT; CDR3 protein: CASSYRVHQPQHF
D gene: TRBD1; V gene: TRBV10-3; J gene: TRBJ1-3; clone size: medium-sized; CDR3 DNA: TGTGCCGTAGGGACAGGGGTTACCTCTGGAAACACCATATATTTT; CDR3 protein: CAVGTGVTSGNTIYF
D gene: TRBD2; V gene: TRBV20-1; J gene: TRBJ2-3; clone size: few; CDR3 DNA: TGCAGTGCTACGACTAGCGGCTACACAGATACGCAGTATTTT; CDR3 protein: CSATTSGYTDTQYF
D gene: TRBD2; V gene: TRBV7-9; J gene: TRBJ2-5; clone size: once; CDR3 DNA: TGTGCCAGCAGCGGAACGGGACTAGCGGGAGGGCTGAGGGAGACCCAGTACTTC; CDR3 protein: CASSGTGLAGGLRETQYF
D gene: TRBD2; V gene: TRBV20-1; J gene: TRBJ2-5; clone size: few; CDR3 DNA: TGCAGTGCTCAAGGGGGGACTAGCGGGAGGGCCCGCGAGACCCAGTACTTC; CDR3 protein: CSAQGGTSGRARETQYF
D gene: TRBD1; V gene: TRBV4-1; J gene: TRBJ1-6; clone size: few; CDR3 DNA: TGCGCCAGCAGCCAAGGGACAGGGGTAGAAGCGGATTCACCCCTCCACTTT; CDR3 protein: CASSQGTGVEADSPLHF
D gene: TRBD1; V gene: TRBV9; J gene: TRBJ2-7; clone size: few; CDR3 DNA: TGTGCCAGCAGCGTGGACAGGGTAACCGAGCAGTACTTC; CDR3 protein: CASSVDRVTEQYF
D gene: -; V gene: TRBV2; J gene: TRBJ2-5; clone size: -; CDR3 DNA: TGTGCCAGCATCCTGCAGGGGGGAGAGACCCAGTACTTC; CDR3 protein: CASILQGGETQYF
D gene: -; V gene: TRBV19; J gene: TRBJ1-1; clone size: -; CDR3 DNA: TGTGCCAGTAGTATTGAGGGAGTCATGAACACTGAAGCTTTCTTT; CDR3 protein: CASSIEGVMNTEAFF
D gene: -; V gene: TRBV27; J gene: TRBJ1-1; clone size: -; CDR3 DNA: TGTGCCAGCAGTCCCCCGATGGGGGCGAGGAACACTGAAGCTTTCTTT; CDR3 protein: CASSPPMGARNTEAFF
D gene: -; V gene: TRBV6-4; J gene: TRBJ1-1; clone size: medium-sized; CDR3 DNA: TGTGCCAGCAGCCCCGAACCGGGATTTGAAGCTTTCTTT; CDR3 protein: CASSPEPGFEAFF
D gene: -; V gene: TRBV19; J gene: TRBJ1-1; clone size: -; CDR3 DNA: TGTGCCAGTAGCCCCCGGGGGGAGGACACTGAAGCTTTCTTT; CDR3 protein: CASSPRGEDTEAFF
D gene: -; V gene: TRBV7-2; J gene: TRBJ1-2; clone size: medium-sized; CDR3 DNA: TGTGCCAGCAGCTTCACCGACAATGGCTACACCTTC; CDR3 protein: CASSFTDNGYTF
D gene: -; V gene: TRBV5-1; J gene: TRBJ1-1; clone size: medium-sized; CDR3 DNA: TGCGCCAGCAGCTTGGCTGCCAGGTTGAACACTGAAGCTTTCTTT; CDR3 protein: CASSLAARLNTEAFF
D gene: -; V gene: TRBV12-3/TRBV12-4; J gene: TRBJ2-2; clone size: medium-sized; CDR3 DNA: TGTGCCAGCAGTCTAATGGGAGCAGATGGGGAGCTGTTTTTT; CDR3 protein: CASSLMGADGELFF
D gene: -; V gene: TRBV11-3; J gene: TRBJ2-2; clone size: many; CDR3 DNA: TGTGCCAGCAGCTTCCACGCCTCGCGCACCGGGGAGCTGTTTTTT; CDR3 protein: CASSFHASRTGELFF
D gene: -; V gene: TRBV7-9; J gene: TRBJ2-3; clone size: -; CDR3 DNA: TGTGCCAGCAGCCCGAGCACAGATACGCAGTATTTT; CDR3 protein: CASSPSTDTQYF
D gene: -; V gene: TRBV5-1; J gene: TRBJ2-7; clone size: medium-sized; CDR3 DNA: TGCGCCAGCAGCTCCGGGACGGAATACGAGCAGTACTTC; CDR3 protein: CASSSGTEYEQYF
D gene: -; V gene: TRBV30; J gene: TRBJ2-7; clone size: few; CDR3 DNA: TGTGCCTGGAGTGTTAATAGGTACGAGCAGTACTTC; CDR3 protein: CAWSVNRYEQYF
D gene: -; V gene: TRBV25-1; J gene: TRBJ2-7; clone size: medium-sized; CDR3 DNA: TGTGCCAGCAGTCTTGGGGGAGGGGGACAGGTCGAGCAGTACTTC; CDR3 protein: CASSLGGGGQVEQYF
D gene: -; V gene: TRBV20-1; J gene: TRBJ1-5; clone size: few; CDR3 DNA: TGCAGTGGGGGGAACCCGAATCAGCCCCAGCATTTT; CDR3 protein: CSGGNPNQPQHF
D gene: -; V gene: TRBV10-3; J gene: TRBJ2-5; clone size: few; CDR3 DNA: TGTGCCGGAAGGACGGACAGAGAAGAGACCCAGTACTTC; CDR3 protein: CAGRTDREETQYF
D gene: TRBD1; V gene: TRBV11-2; J gene: TRBJ2-7; clone size: -; CDR3 DNA: TGTGCCAGCAGCCGAAGGACAGGGTCCTACGAGCAGTACTTC; CDR3 protein: CASSRRTGSYEQYF
D gene: -; V gene: TRBV3-1; J gene: TRBJ2-7; clone size: medium-sized; CDR3 DNA: TGTGCCAGCAGCCAATACCCGGGAGTCACCTACGAGCAGTACTTC; CDR3 protein: CASSQYPGVTYEQYF
D gene: -; V gene: TRBV30; J gene: TRBJ2-1; clone size: medium-sized; CDR3 DNA: TGTGCCTGGAGGGGCCCAGCGGACCTCTACAATGAGCAGTTCTTC; CDR3 protein: CAWRGPADLYNEQFF
D gene: -; V gene: TRBV24-1; J gene: TRBJ1-1; clone size: medium-sized; CDR3 DNA: TGTGCCACCCGCATAGGGCGGGATACTGAAGCTTTCTTT; CDR3 protein: CATRIGRDTEAFF
D gene: TRBD1; V gene: TRBV19; J gene: TRBJ1-2; clone size: -; CDR3 DNA: TGTGCCAGTAGTACGGGGGAGGGGGCGCGCTATGGCTACACCTTC; CDR3 protein: CASSTGEGARYGYTF
D gene: -; V gene: TRBV18; J gene: TRBJ1-2; clone size: -; CDR3 DNA: TGTGCCAGCTCACCAGGTGTTGGCGGAAGAGAGGGCTACACCTTC; CDR3 protein: CASSPGVGGREGYTF
D gene: -; V gene: TRBV12-3/TRBV12-4; J gene: TRBJ2-2; clone size: medium-sized; CDR3 DNA: TGTGCCAGCAGTAAACTAGCCGGAACCGGGGAGCTGTTTTTT; CDR3 protein: CASSKLAGTGELFF
D gene: -; V gene: TRBV19; J gene: TRBJ1-1; clone size: medium-sized; CDR3 DNA: TGTGCCAGTAGTATAGGGCGCAGGGAGAACACTGAAGCTTTCTTT; CDR3 protein: CASSIGRRENTEAFF
D gene: TRBD2; V gene: TRBV7-8; J gene: TRBJ2-1; clone size: -; CDR3 DNA: TGTGCCAGCAGGTCCGGGACTAGCGGAAGCTCCTACAATGAGCAGTTCTTC; CDR3 protein: CASRSGTSGSSYNEQFF
D gene: TRBD2; V gene: TRBV9; J gene: TRBJ2-3; clone size: -; CDR3 DNA: TGTGCCAGCAGCGTAGCAGCGGGAGGTGCCACAGATACGCAGTATTTT; CDR3 protein: CASSVAAGGATDTQYF
D gene: TRBD2; V gene: TRBV19; J gene: TRBJ2-7; clone size: medium-sized; CDR3 DNA: TGTGCCAGTAGTACCGGACTAGCGGGCTACGAGCAGTACTTC; CDR3 protein: CASSTGLAGYEQYF
D gene: TRBD2; V gene: TRBV11-1; J gene: TRBJ2-1; clone size: few; CDR3 DNA: TGTGCCAGCAGCTTGTCGACTAGCGGGTCTTCCTACAATGAGCAGTTCTTC; CDR3 protein: CASSLSTSGSSYNEQFF
D gene: TRBD2; V gene: TRBV20-1; J gene: TRBJ2-5; clone size: -; CDR3 DNA: TGCAGTGCCCCCCCGGGGGGGAAAGAGACCCAGTACTTC; CDR3 protein: CSAPPGGKETQYF
D gene: -; V gene: TRBV18; J gene: TRBJ2-7; clone size: many; CDR3 DNA: TGTGCCAGCTCACCAGACACAGGGTCCCACGAGCAGTACTTC; CDR3 protein: CASSPDTGSHEQYF
D gene: -; V gene: TRBV20-1; J gene: TRBJ2-1; clone size: -; CDR3 DNA: TGCAGTGCCACTAGCCGCAGCTCCTACAATGAGCAGTTCTTC; CDR3 protein: CSATSRSSYNEQFF
D gene: TRBD2; V gene: TRBV4-1; J gene: TRBJ2-7; clone size: few; CDR3 DNA: TGCGCCAGCAGCCAAGAATCGACTAGCGGCTACTACGAGCAGTACTTC; CDR3 protein: CASSQESTSGYYEQYF
D gene: TRBD2; V gene: TRBV6-2/TRBV6-3; J gene: TRBJ2-3; clone size: few; CDR3 DNA: TGTGCCAGCAGTTACTCGAGTAGCGGGAGTGGTAATACGCAGTATTTT; CDR3 protein: CASSYSSSGSGNTQYF
D gene: TRBD1; V gene: TRBV5-5; J gene: TRBJ1-4; clone size: -; CDR3 DNA: TGTGCCAACAGCCCTAGGGGGCGGGAAAAACTGTTTTTT; CDR3 protein: CANSPRGREKLFF
D gene: -; V gene: TRBV20-1; J gene: TRBJ2-3; clone size: medium-sized; CDR3 DNA: TGCAGTGCTCAAGCGACGGGTGATACGCAGTATTTT; CDR3 protein: CSAQATGDTQYF
D gene: -; V gene: TRBV27; J gene: TRBJ2-7; clone size: medium-sized; CDR3 DNA: TGTGCCAGCAGTTTATCGCGGGACTCCTACGAGCAGTACTTC; CDR3 protein: CASSLSRDSYEQYF
D gene: -; V gene: TRBV6-1; J gene: TRBJ2-5; clone size: -; CDR3 DNA: TGTGCCAGCAGTCCCTTAGTTGAGAAGACCCAGTACTTC; CDR3 protein: CASSPLVEKTQYF
D gene: TRBD1; V gene: TRBV5-1; J gene: TRBJ2-2; clone size: -; CDR3 DNA: TGCGCCAGCAGCGCTCAGGGGGCCCACACCGGGGAGCTGTTTTTT; CDR3 protein: CASSAQGAHTGELFF
D gene: -; V gene: TRBV6-6; J gene: TRBJ2-3; clone size: few; CDR3 DNA: TGTGCCAGCAGTTACCCGGGTAGCACAGATACGCAGTATTTT; CDR3 protein: CASSYPGSTDTQYF
D gene: TRBD1; V gene: TRBV6-1; J gene: TRBJ2-7; clone size: medium-sized; CDR3 DNA: TGTGCCAGCCATGGGGCTGACAGGGCGTTCTACGAGCAGTACTTC; CDR3 protein: CASHGADRAFYEQYF
D gene: -; V gene: TRBV18; J gene: TRBJ2-4; clone size: few; CDR3 DNA: TGTGCCAGCTCACCACCTCCGGACGGCAAAAACATTCAGTACTTC; CDR3 protein: CASSPPPDGKNIQYF
D gene: -; V gene: TRBV3-1; J gene: TRBJ2-5; clone size: few; CDR3 DNA: TGTGCCAGCAGCACCCATCCCGGGACCCAGTACTTC; CDR3 protein: CASSTHPGTQYF
D gene: TRBD1; V gene: TRBV19; J gene: TRBJ2-3; clone size: many; CDR3 DNA: TGTGCCAGTAGAAACGACAGGGGGCCAGATACGCAGTATTTT; CDR3 protein: CASRNDRGPDTQYF
D gene: TRBD2; V gene: TRBV9; J gene: TRBJ2-3; clone size: -; CDR3 DNA: TGTGCCAGCAGCCCAGGACTAGCCCCAGATACGCAGTATTTT; CDR3 protein: CASSPGLAPDTQYF
D gene: -; V gene: TRBV10-2; J gene: TRBJ2-2; clone size: -; CDR3 DNA: TGCGCCAGCAGAGGGGAATCGAACACCGGGGAGCTGTTTTTT; CDR3 protein: CASRGESNTGELFF